The T cell receptor beta chain under discussion was sequenced for a study of somatic mutations in cytotoxic T cells in rheumatoid arthritis (dated by TCRdb to the late 2010s). Concerning the study at large: Peripheral blood (about 28 ml EDTA) was collected from patients immediately after diagnosis and before any treatment began. A FACSAria II or Sony SH800 was used to flow-sort some V beta antibody-stained T-cell populations at nearly 100% purity, and TCRB sequencing was also done on sorted V beta1+ cells. Whether expanded CD8+ T-cell clones in untreated, newly diagnosed rheumatoid arthritis carry somatic mutations was the study question, and clonality was characterized with TCRB deep sequencing. TCRB deep sequencing covered roughly 60 patients with rheumatoid arthritis along with 20 healthy controls. The median ages of the patient and control groups were essentially identical. What the research found in general, with its limitations: The slight TRBV07 underrepresentation in patients was not adjusted for multiple comparisons. It was unknown which antigens the expanded CD8+ clones targeted, and their absence from virus-specific databases did not exclude viral specificity. An increase of CD8+ clonality with age was seen in patients (Spearman r ~ 0.49) but not in healthy controls. In 8 of 65 patients the largest CD8+ clone exceeded 20% of CD8+ cells, and several identical CD8+ TCRB sequences were shared between blood and synovial fluid. CD8+ T-cell clonality did not differ significantly between rheumatoid arthritis patients and age-matched healthy controls.

The germline V gene (reference sequence) supplies CDR1 MNHEY and CDR2 SMNVEV. Including the terminal cysteine and phenylalanine, the CDR3 comprises 17 residues. Kept here is only the CDR3 DNA, which spans 51 bases and is read in frame from base 1. Ends trimmed: V by 2 bases, J by 1 base; bases unmatched to a gene: 9. Positive magnetic bead selection on an AutoMACS was used to isolate CD4+ and CD8+ cells, with flow cytometry used to check purity. Clonal expansions were first screened by flow cytometry with a TCR V beta antibody panel, then characterized by TCRB deep sequencing of sorted CD8+ fractions. Peripheral blood mononuclear cells were obtained using density gradient separation with Ficoll-Paque PLUS. Nucleospin Tissue or Tissue XS kits were used to extract DNA from CD4-enriched, CD8-enriched or PBMC samples, and a Qubit 2.0 fluorometer was used for quantification. The immunoSEQ assay was applied to genomic DNA for TCRB CDR3 sequencing. Turning to the authors' computational methods: Only a few patient CD8+ clones larger than 1% matched published virus-specific TCRB sequences when compared against them. Only productive TCRB rearrangements were included in the analyses. A clone was defined by a unique TCRB CDR3 sequence, and clonality was computed as a productive clonality index based on Shannon entropy. To calculate repertoire overlap between two samples, the template counts of each clone were considered relative to each sample's total templates. A correlation with a Spearman r of 0.55 to 0.75 was found between V-gene usage by flow cytometry and V-gene usage by TCRB sequencing. Held by TCRdb, this immuneACCESS table contains in-frame sequences only and omits some clones. Under half of the omission traces to an unresolved V gene where checked; the cause of the rest is unknown. V and J calls and clone size are as listed in that table; D and trimming were resolved from the DNA. The sample table holds some 10,000 clones, of which 70% to 85% were seen once. The ten largest clonotypes hold roughly 8.7% of the sample.

Comments on this clone: Its cognate antigen has yet to be identified. Base qualities are missing; no much larger clone stands one base away.

The TCR originated in a woman aged 55-70 years with rheumatoid arthritis. The chain is made from TRBV27 and TRBJ1-1, and 8 junctional nucleotides match TRBD1. The sample taken for sequencing was CD8+ T cells sorted from blood. The bases read TGTGCCAGCAGTTTAACCCTGACAGGGGCGGCGAACACTGAAGCTTTCTTT. Translated, it reads CASSLTLTGAANTEAFF.